The subject of this entry is one TCR beta chain. Its binding antigen is unknown. There are no base qualities to consult, and no much larger clone falls within one base. The source of the sample is a study of shared clonotypes between healthy human individuals (TCRdb year 2020). Regarding the study in general: The cohort included a few men and two women between 18 and 49 years of age. For each donor, three plates each were used for CD4 naive and CD4 memory, two plates were used for CD8 naive, and one plate was used for CD8 memory. To estimate repertoire size and how much clonotype sharing occurs between individuals, the study deeply sequenced the blood TCR repertoires of about five healthy adults. To increase sequencing depth and limit assay-specific biases, TCR repertoire library preparation and sequencing were carried out by different laboratories using diverse techniques. Each donor's leukapheresis produced roughly between roughly 0.85 and 9.5 billion PBMCs.

TCR CDR3 regions were amplified from genomic DNA by multiplex PCR using the deep immunoSEQ assay. Extracted genomic DNA from each cell subset was spread evenly across all wells of several immunoSEQ 96-well plates, with each plate serving as a replicate. For sorted subsets, around 200 ng genomic DNA, equal to about 30,000 T cell genomes, was loaded into each replicate PCR. The purified libraries were quantified using a Qubit 3.0 fluorometer, sized with a Bioanalyzer 2100, and then quantified again using the KAPA Library Quantification kit. Each immunoSEQ 96-well plate was sequenced on its own single-read 150-cycle Illumina NextSeq 550 flow cell. The original pipeline was this. Because only junctional sequences without quality scores were contained in the immunoSEQ output, filtering matching that applied to full-length reads could not be performed. To assign V/J genes and CDR3, sequences were annotated using PyIR, a Python wrapper for IgBLAST v1.9, with IMGT germline references. Reads were removed for weak V/J assignments (E-value above 1e-6), missing CDR3, stop codons, out-of-frame junctions, or ambiguous translated residues. V3J clonotypes were defined as sequences sharing the same inferred V gene, J gene, and CDR3 amino acid sequence. Percentage overlap between repertoires was calculated by dividing the number of shared unique clonotypes by the size of the smaller repertoire. RTK rarefaction, the Chao1 estimator, and Recon v2.1 estimates of unobserved clonotypes were used to assess repertoire richness. Generation probabilities for all TCRbeta clonotypes obtained by the gDNA method from a handful of donors were computed using OLGA. In TCRdb, the immuneACCESS table is reduced to in-frame sequences with V and J assigned. These tables do not hold every clone; where another copy was compared, an unresolved V gene accounts for under half, and the others remain unexplained. The V and J calls and clone size are taken from that table; D and trimming were inferred from the DNA. The sample table shows 2 million to 2.5 million clones, and approximately 95% are seen once. Together, the top ten hold 0.39% of the sample.

Healthy HIV-negative adults with no recently reported acute infections or vaccinations were included as donors. Every donor was a Caucasian adult living in Nashville, Tennessee, USA. CD4+ T cells were enriched by magnetic negative selection, after which naive cells were positively selected on CD45RA and the negative fraction was taken as the memory subset. Blood was obtained by leukapheresis, after which PBMCs were separated by Ficoll-Histopaque density gradient centrifugation and cryopreserved in liquid nitrogen vapor phase. Analytical flow cytometry was used to check the purity and quantity of each magnetically sorted T cell population. Genomic DNA was isolated from each sorted fraction and quantified by UV absorbance on a Nanodrop 2000c. Overall study outcomes, separate from this receptor: Incomplete sequencing was indicated by rarefaction of sorted-subset datasets, despite the large sequencing depth. Because the study included only a small number of donors, the genetic and exposure-history diversity represented was limited. Clonotypes shared by all four sorted-subset donors showed higher generation probabilities than non-shared clonotypes. Naive subsets generally had larger estimated clonotype richness than memory subsets. Sampling was restricted to blood, and TCR repertoires in tissues likely differ from the TCR repertoires found in blood. Sharing across a handful of donors was observed for approximately 5% of naive CD4, over 3% of naive CD8, roughly 2.4% of memory CD4, and about 0.4% of memory CD8 clonotypes. Pairwise subsampling led to the expectation that sequencing depth would affect the degree of clonotype sharing among donors.

The sequence was obtained from a man younger than 35 in good health. Some clones in this sample may be carry-over from other donors' samples. The sequenced sample was naive CD4+ T cells from PBMCs. The intended sense of this specimen's cell subset or site label: CD45RA+ positively selected.

This receptor carries the CDR3 CASSEARDTLKVFAEAFF. The DNA is as follows: TGTGCCAGCAGTGAAGCTCGTGACACTTTAAAGGTTTTCGCTGAAGCTTTCTTT. The chain joins TRBV6-1 to TRBJ1-1; there is no confident call for the D gene. Looking up the germline V gene yields CDR1 MNHNS and CDR2 SASEGT. Trimming removed 0 bases from V and 6 bases from J, leaving 23 bases between the germline ends. The CDR3 starts with the cysteine, ends with the phenylalanine, and has 18 residues. Here the CDR3 DNA is all that survives: 54 bases in frame from base 1.